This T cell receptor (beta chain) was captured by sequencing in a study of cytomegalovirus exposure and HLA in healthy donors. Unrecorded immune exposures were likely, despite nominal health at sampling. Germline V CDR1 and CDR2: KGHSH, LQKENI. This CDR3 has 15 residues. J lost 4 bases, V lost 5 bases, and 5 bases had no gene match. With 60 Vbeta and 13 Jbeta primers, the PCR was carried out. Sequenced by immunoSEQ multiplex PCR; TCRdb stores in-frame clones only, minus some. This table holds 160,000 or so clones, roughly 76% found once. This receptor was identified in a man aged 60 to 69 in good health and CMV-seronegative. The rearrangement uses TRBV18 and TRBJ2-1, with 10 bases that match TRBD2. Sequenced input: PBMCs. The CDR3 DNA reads TGTGCCAGCTCAATCACTAGCGGGACGTACAATGAGCAGTTCTTC. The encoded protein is CASSITSGTYNEQFF.